The 7 T cell receptor beta chains presented below share a single source sample, sequenced in a study of OX40 agonist ivuxolimab in advanced cancers. The table came from immunoSEQ multiplex PCR; TCRdb's copy has only in-frame clones and leaves some out. This sample carries roughly 67,000 clones, 70% to 90% of them seen once, and the ten largest clones take over 0.25%. The specimen was CD4+ or CD8+ T cells sorted from blood, collected in a trial of the OX40 agonist ivuxolimab. The source is an adult with an advanced solid tumor such as melanoma, head and neck, liver or kidney cancer.

The rearrangement uses TRBV5-4 and TRBJ2-5; D unclear. This CDR3 spans 11 amino acids. The germline V and J ends were trimmed by 5 bases and 0 bases, with 2 bases remaining between them. The V gene's germline CDR1 is SGHNT and CDR2 YYREEE (reference sequence). The CDR3 region is CASRNQETQYF. CDR3 DNA: TGTGCCAGCAGGAACCAAGAGACCCAGTACTTC. Complete variable domain (other parts from reference TRBV5-4 and TRBJ2-5): ETGVTQSPTHLIKTRGQQVTLRCSSQSGHNTVSWYQQALGQGPQFIFQYYREEENGRGNFPPRFSGLQFPNYSSELNVNALELDDSALYLCASRNQETQYFGPGTRLLVL.

The genes are TRBV28 and TRBJ1-4, with 7 bases matching TRBD1. Trimming removed 3 bases from V and 4 bases from J; junction bases left unmatched: 2. CDR3 length: 14 residues. Germline CDR1 MDHEN, CDR2 SYDVKM. For the CDR3, the DNA is TGTGCCAGCAGTTTCCGACAGGGTAATGAAAAACTGTTTTTT. Translation: CASSFRQGNEKLFF.

The chain carries TRBV27 and TRBJ2-3, with 10 positions matching TRBD2. The CDR3 is made up of 20 amino acids. J lost 0 bases, V lost 7 bases, and 19 bases had no gene match. Germline V gene sequence: CDR1 MNHEY, CDR2 SMNVEV (reference sequence). CDR3 coding DNA: TGTGCCAGCATCCCGGCTCAGGAGCGGGAGGGGGGCTCTAGCACAGATACGCAGTATTTT. Protein product: CASIPAQEREGGSSTDTQYF.

This chain connects TRBV19 to TRBJ1-2, with 7 positions matching TRBD1. Germline loops: CDR1 LNHDA, CDR2 SQIVND (reference sequence). With V trimmed by 6 bases and J by 5 bases, 12 bases remained unmatched. The CDR3 spans 15 residues. In DNA form, the CDR3 reads TGTGCCAGTAGCCATCGGTGGGACAGTCGTTATGGCTACACCTTC. Protein sequence: CASSHRWDSRYGYTF.

This chain links TRBV20-1 with TRBJ2-3; D tentatively reads TRBD1 or TRBD2 (5 bases each). Germline V gives CDR1 DFQATT, CDR2 SNEGSKA (reference sequence). This CDR3 region has 11 residues. Trimming removed 6 bases from V and 2 bases from J, with 6 bases in between. The CDR3 reads CSAGTTDTQYF. The CDR3 DNA reads as TGCAGTGCCGGGACCACAGATACGCAGTATTTT.

This CDR3 is CASSFRGGETQYF. The CDR3 bases are TGTGCCAGCAGCTTCAGGGGTGGGGAGACCCAGTACTTC. The V call is TRBV11-3, the J call TRBJ2-5, with a weak D call TRBD1 (6 bases). Germline V gene data show CDR1 as SGHNT and CDR2 as YENEEA. Trimming pared 3 bases from V and 5 bases from J, leaving 10 bases between. The CDR3 has 13 residues.

This clone has a handful of counts. This sequence joins TRBV27 and TRBJ1-1; D uncertain. The CDR3 is 11 amino acids. CDR1 is MNHEY and CDR2 is SMNVEV in the germline V gene (reference sequence). The V end lost 6 bases, the J end lost 5 bases, and 7 bases lay between the germline ends. The CDR3 is CASSGRTEAFF. Written as DNA, the CDR3 is TGTGCCAGCAGCGGACGGACTGAAGCTTTCTTT.